This is a list of T cell receptor beta chains from one sample in a study of human T cells and chemical hapten exposure. Each CDR3 protein gets one entry after TCRdb re-called the RACE reads with MiXCR. The sample has about 89,000 distinct CDR3 sequences, approximately 10% seen once; the top ten hold 2.5% to 4%. This specimen consisted of whole blood, obtained in connection with sensitization to the hapten diphenylcyclopropenone (DPC). These receptors were taken from a woman aged 55-69 years with alopecia areata. Some clones in this sample may be carry-over from other donors' samples. The CDR3 runs from the conserved cysteine through the conserved F or W. D genes are given only for firm matches. Size values are once, few and many counts, or a class for expanded clones, and some rows have none.

abundance	d_gene	v_gene	j_gene	CDR3aa	CDR3nt
many	.	TRBV5-1	TRBJ2-1	CASSPLADSYNEQFF	TGCGCCAGCTCCCCTTTAGCGGATTCCTACAATGAGCAGTTCTTC
many	TRBD2	TRBV7-9	TRBJ2-7	CASSQNPLAGGEQYF	TGTGCCAGCAGCCAAAACCCCCTAGCGGGGGGCGAGCAGTACTTC
many	.	TRBV7-8	TRBJ1-5	CASNPRGTGPNQPQHF	TGTGCCAGCAACCCGCGGGGAACGGGGCCCAATCAGCCCCAGCATTTT
many	TRBD1	TRBV10-3	TRBJ1-2	CAISSGTAANYGYTF	TGTGCCATCAGTTCAGGGACAGCGGCTAACTATGGCTACACCTTC
many	TRBD2	TRBV6-5	TRBJ2-2	CASRGLAGALYYTGELFF	TGTGCCAGCAGGGGACTAGCGGGGGCCTTATACTACACCGGGGAGCTGTTTTTT
many	TRBD2	TRBV20-1	TRBJ2-7	CSARTSGGSGEQYF	TGCAGTGCTAGGACTAGCGGGGGATCGGGCGAGCAGTACTTC
.	.	TRBV4-2	TRBJ1-5	CASSQGRGANQPQHF	TGTGCCAGCAGCCAAGGCAGGGGAGCCAATCAGCCCCAGCATTTT
.	TRBD1	TRBV6-5	TRBJ2-5	CASSYSPTGEETQYF	TGTGCCAGCAGTTACTCCCCGACAGGGGAAGAGACCCAGTACTTC
many	TRBD1	TRBV10-3	TRBJ1-5	CAISADRVGNQPQHF	TGTGCCATCAGTGCAGACAGGGTAGGCAATCAGCCCCAGCATTTT
few	TRBD1	TRBV6-5	TRBJ2-4	CASSRAGTGGLNIQYF	TGTGCCAGCAGCCGTGCCGGGACAGGGGGGCTTAACATTCAGTACTTC
.	.	TRBV4-1	TRBJ2-4	CASSQVGNIQYF	TGCGCCAGCAGCCAAGTGGGGAACATTCAGTACTTC
few	.	TRBV10-1	TRBJ1-3	CASRGLTLRGNTIYF	TGCGCCAGCAGAGGACTAACCTTAAGGGGAAACACCATATATTTT
.	TRBD1	TRBV7-6	TRBJ1-1	CASSQRAPGTELNTEAFF	TGTGCCAGCAGCCAGAGGGCCCCCGGGACAGAGCTGAACACTGAAGCTTTCTTT
many	.	TRBV3-1	TRBJ1-4	CASSQGQGGEKLFF	TGTGCCAGCAGCCAAGGGCAGGGTGGAGAAAAACTGTTTTTT
many	.	TRBV20-1	TRBJ1-1	CSARAGTNTEAFF	TGCAGTGCCAGAGCAGGGACTAACACTGAAGCTTTCTTT
many	.	TRBV12-3/TRBV12-4	TRBJ2-6	CASLKETGANVLTF	TGTGCCAGCCTGAAGGAGACCGGGGCCAACGTCCTGACTTTC
.	.	TRBV11-2	TRBJ2-2	CASSTEGGPRNTGELFF	TGTGCCAGCAGCACTGAGGGGGGACCGCGGAACACCGGGGAGCTGTTTTTT
many	.	TRBV5-1	TRBJ2-1	CASSHQSGSSYNEQFF	TGCGCCAGCAGCCATCAATCGGGGAGCTCCTACAATGAGCAGTTCTTC
.	.	TRBV6-5	TRBJ2-7	CASSYSAGDSYEQYF	TGTGCCAGCAGTTACTCGGCAGGGGATTCCTACGAGCAGTACTTC
many	TRBD1	TRBV25-1	TRBJ1-4	CASSGAGGPPNEKLFF	TGTGCCAGCAGTGGGGCAGGGGGCCCGCCTAATGAAAAACTGTTTTTT
many	TRBD2	TRBV7-2	TRBJ2-1	CASSTQGGSPDEQFF	TGTGCCAGCAGCACCCAGGGAGGGAGTCCGGATGAGCAGTTCTTC
.	TRBD2	TRBV5-1	TRBJ2-7	CASSPGLAGRYEQYF	TGCGCCAGCAGCCCGGGACTAGCGGGGCGCTACGAGCAGTACTTC
many	.	TRBV27	TRBJ1-5	CASSRMYEGLGSNQPQHF	TGTGCCAGCAGTCGGATGTACGAGGGTTTGGGGAGCAATCAGCCCCAGCATTTT
many	TRBD2	TRBV13	TRBJ2-1	CASSLQLLAGGYNEQFF	TGTGCCAGCAGCCTCCAGTTGCTAGCGGGGGGGTACAATGAGCAGTTCTTC
.	.	TRBV2	TRBJ1-1	CASTPNGVAEAFF	TGTGCCAGCACCCCAAACGGGGTAGCTGAAGCTTTCTTT
few	.	TRBV4-1	TRBJ2-3	CASSQDWRGTSTDTQYF	TGCGCCAGCAGCCAAGATTGGCGGGGCACTAGCACAGATACGCAGTATTTT
few	.	TRBV27	TRBJ2-1	CASSSGSPRNEQFF	TGTGCCAGCAGCTCCGGGAGTCCTAGAAATGAGCAGTTCTTC
.	.	TRBV7-2	TRBJ2-5	CASSFQREETQYF	TGTGCCAGCAGCTTTCAACGAGAAGAGACCCAGTACTTC
many	.	TRBV12-3/TRBV12-4	TRBJ2-1	CASSLPEGHSYNEQFF	TGTGCCAGCAGTCTCCCGGAGGGGCACTCCTACAATGAGCAGTTCTTC
few	TRBD1	TRBV29-1	TRBJ2-7	CSVGDRTDSYEQYF	TGCAGCGTCGGGGACAGGACCGACTCCTACGAGCAGTACTTC
many	TRBD1	TRBV7-9	TRBJ2-2	CASSHPGQGATGELFF	TGTGCCAGCAGCCACCCGGGACAGGGGGCGACCGGGGAGCTGTTTTTT
few	.	TRBV7-9	TRBJ2-5	CASSPKRRFQETQYF	TGTGCCAGCAGCCCAAAGCGACGATTCCAAGAGACCCAGTACTTC
.	.	TRBV9	TRBJ1-4	CASSPRDRSNEKLFF	TGTGCCAGCAGCCCCCGGGACCGCAGCAATGAAAAACTGTTTTTT
.	TRBD1	TRBV27	TRBJ2-7	CASSLLSGGEQYF	TGTGCCAGCAGTCTCCTCTCAGGGGGCGAGCAGTACTTC
many	TRBD1	TRBV2	TRBJ1-1	CASNLQGMAFF	TGTGCCAGCAATTTACAGGGGATGGCTTTCTTT
.	.	TRBV6-5	TRBJ1-6	CASSRLRGSNSPLHF	TGTGCCAGCAGTCGACTGAGGGGGAGTAATTCACCCCTCCACTTT
.	.	TRBV7-9	TRBJ2-5	CASSLAEETQYF	TGTGCCAGCAGCTTAGCGGAAGAGACCCAGTACTTC
many	.	TRBV9	TRBJ1-2	CASSVDRYGYTF	TGTGCCAGCAGCGTAGACCGCTATGGCTACACCTTC
.	.	TRBV5-1	TRBJ1-1	CASSLAHGSNTEAFF	TGCGCCAGCAGCTTGGCCCATGGGAGTAACACTGAAGCTTTCTTT
.	.	TRBV6-5	TRBJ1-3	CASSYSGNADDGNTIYF	TGTGCCAGCAGTTACTCGGGGAATGCTGACGATGGAAACACCATATATTTT
few	TRBD1	TRBV4-2	TRBJ1-2	CASSHPFGDRGYGYTF	TGTGCCAGCAGCCACCCTTTCGGGGACAGGGGTTATGGCTACACCTTC
.	TRBD1	TRBV6-1	TRBJ2-2	CASSGQGANTGELFF	TGTGCCAGCAGCGGACAGGGGGCGAACACCGGGGAGCTGTTTTTT
.	.	TRBV12-3/TRBV12-4	TRBJ1-4	CASSSPPGKLFF	TGTGCCAGCAGTTCCCCTCCGGGAAAACTGTTTTTT
.	.	TRBV5-5	TRBJ2-7	CASSFHQGSLGYEQYF	TGTGCCAGCAGCTTCCACCAGGGTTCTTTGGGCTACGAGCAGTACTTC
many	.	TRBV9	TRBJ2-2	CASSPTGSNTGELFF	TGTGCCAGCAGCCCGACAGGATCGAACACCGGGGAGCTGTTTTTT
few	.	TRBV4-2	TRBJ2-7	CASSQERAENYEQYF	TGTGCCAGCAGCCAAGAAAGGGCCGAAAACTACGAGCAGTACTTC
few	.	TRBV29-1	TRBJ1-2	CSVLRGADYGYTF	TGCAGCGTTCTTCGGGGGGCCGACTATGGCTACACCTTC
few	TRBD1	TRBV19	TRBJ2-7	CASSIKGQGSEQYF	TGTGCCAGTAGTATAAAGGGACAGGGAAGTGAGCAGTACTTC